A selection of T cell receptor beta chains follows, all from one sample in a study of blood T cell repertoires in COVID-19. Here immunoSEQ multiplex PCR was the method, and the copy in TCRdb shows in-frame clones only, minus some. Here the sample spans over 65,000 clones, 87% being singletons. The sample consisted of peripheral blood. The source is a human donor in a cohort sampled during active COVID-19. The CDR3 runs from the conserved cysteine through the conserved F or W. The D gene is left open where the match is weak. Clone size is shown for a subset of rows, as once, few, many or a class of expanded clone.

>NA|TRBJ2-3|TRBV18|NA
TGTGCCAGCTCACCCGGCCTTATAGCAATATCAGATACGCAGTATTTT
CASSPGLIAISDTQYF
>NA|TRBJ2-1|TRBV2|NA
TGTGCCAGCAGTGAGAGGTCTGCGGCCTACAATGAGCAGTTCTTC
CASSERSAAYNEQFF
>NA|TRBJ2-3|TRBV7-9|NA
TGTGCCAGCAGCTTATCCGGGGGTTCGGCCGGCACAGATACGCAGTATTTT
CASSLSGGSAGTDTQYF
>NA|TRBJ1-1|TRBV5-1|TRBD1
TGCGCCAGCAGCCCCGCCAGGGGGGACTTACTAGCTTTCTTT
CASSPARGDLLAFF
>NA|TRBJ2-1|TRBV7-3|NA
TGTGCCAGCAGCCCGGGACACCAGTTCACCAATGAGCAGTTCTTC
CASSPGHQFTNEQFF
>NA|TRBJ2-7|TRBV28|NA
TGTGCCAGCGGAGACCCAAGCTCCTACGAGCAGTACTTC
CASGDPSSYEQYF
>few|TRBJ2-7|TRBV3-1/TRBV3-2|TRBD1
TGTGCCAGCAGCCATTCCGGGACAGGGTCCTACGAGCAGTACTTC
CASSHSGTGSYEQYF
>NA|TRBJ2-1|TRBV5-6|NA
TGTGCCAGCAGCCTAGGGGCAGGTGAGCAGTTCTTC
CASSLGAGEQFF
>NA|TRBJ2-3|TRBV27|TRBD1
TGTGCCAGCAGTCCTGGGACAGGGGGCCGGGAAGATACGCAGTATTTT
CASSPGTGGREDTQYF
>NA|TRBJ2-2|TRBV5-6|TRBD1
TGTGCCAGCAGCTTAGTCGGACAGGGGACGGGCGGGGAGCTGTTTTTT
CASSLVGQGTGGELFF
>few|TRBJ2-3|TRBV7-6|NA
TGTGCCAGCAGCTTAGGACTTCCCAGCACAGATACGCAGTATTTT
CASSLGLPSTDTQYF
>NA|TRBJ1-3|TRBV27|TRBD1
TGTGCCAGCAGTTTATCCGGGGTGGACAGGGGGCTTGGAAACACCATATATTTT
CASSLSGVDRGLGNTIYF
>NA|TRBJ1-4|TRBV28|NA
TGTGCCAGCAGGGGAGGAGCTAATGAAAAACTGTTTTTT
CASRGGANEKLFF
>NA|TRBJ1-5|TRBV6-4|NA
TGTGCCAGCAGTGAGCAACGGAATCAGCCCCAGCATTTT
CASSEQRNQPQHF
>NA|TRBJ1-6|TRBV6-5|TRBD1
TGTGCCAGCAGTTACTCGTGGGACAGTCGGAATTCACCCCTCCACTTT
CASSYSWDSRNSPLHF
>NA|TRBJ2-1|TRBV6-4|TRBD2
TGTGCCAGCAGTCCACTAGCGGGAAGAAATGAGCAGTTCTTC
CASSPLAGRNEQFF
>NA|TRBJ2-2|TRBV19|TRBD2
TGTGCCAGTAGTCCCCGTCTAGCGGACGGCGGGGAGCTGTTTTTT
CASSPRLADGGELFF
>once|TRBJ2-5|TRBV3-1/TRBV3-2|TRBD2
TGTGCCAGCAGCCGCCACCCCGGACTAGCGGGAGGGGGGGATCCGGGGACCCAGTACTTC
CASSRHPGLAGGGDPGTQYF
>NA|TRBJ2-3|TRBV5-4|NA
TGTGCCAGCAGCCCGGGACTTCCCACAGATACGCAGTATTTT
CASSPGLPTDTQYF
>NA|TRBJ1-2|TRBV2|TRBD1
TGTGCCAGCAGTGTACAGGGGGCGGGAGGCTACACCTTC
CASSVQGAGGYTF
>NA|TRBJ2-7|TRBV29-1|NA
TGCAGCGGCCAACTAGCTTCCTACGAGCAGTACTTC
CSGQLASYEQYF
>NA|TRBJ2-6|TRBV11-2|NA
TGTGCCAGCAGCTTAGGAGGAGGGAGGAGGTCTGGGGCCAACGTCCTGACTTTC
CASSLGGGRRSGANVLTF
>NA|TRBJ2-3|TRBV5-4|TRBD2
TGTGCCAGCGGACTAGCGGGAAGCACAGATACGCAGTATTTT
CASGLAGSTDTQYF
>NA|TRBJ2-3|TRBV12-3/TRBV12-4|NA
TGTGCCAGCAGTCCCCGGGGGTTGGATACGCAGTATTTT
CASSPRGLDTQYF
>NA|TRBJ2-7|TRBV28|NA
TGTGCCAGCAGTCAGAGGGCCTACGAGCAGTACTTC
CASSQRAYEQYF
>NA|TRBJ2-7|TRBV10-1|NA
TGCGCCAGCAGTGCGAGCGGATCCTACGAGCAGTACTTC
CASSASGSYEQYF
>NA|TRBJ2-7|TRBV14|TRBD2
TGTGCCAGCAGCCCCGGAGGTAGCGGGAGCTACGAGCAGTACTTC
CASSPGGSGSYEQYF
>once|TRBJ1-3|TRBV28|NA
TGTGCCAGCAGCCTTGTCGCCGGGGGGCACACTGGAAACACCATATATTTT
CASSLVAGGHTGNTIYF
>NA|TRBJ1-2|TRBV14|NA
TGTGCCAGCAGCCACAGTAGGGGGAAAGGCTACACCTTC
CASSHSRGKGYTF
>NA|TRBJ1-2|TRBV6-1|NA
TGTGCCAGCAGTGACCCAGGCCAGAGATCCTATGGCTACACCTTC
CASSDPGQRSYGYTF
>NA|TRBJ2-5|TRBV28|TRBD1
TGTGCCAGCAGTTCCGGACAGGGGAGGACCCAGTACTTC
CASSSGQGRTQYF
>NA|TRBJ2-1|TRBV28|TRBD2
TGTGCCAGCAGCTTTGGCGGGAGAGGCAATGAGCAGTTCTTC
CASSFGGRGNEQFF
>NA|TRBJ2-2|TRBV10-2|NA
TGCGCCAGCAGTGCTTACGAAGGGGCAGCCGGGGAGCTGTTTTTT
CASSAYEGAAGELFF
>NA|TRBJ1-1|TRBV7-9|NA
TGTGCCAGCACCAAACCGCCTCCGGGGAACACTGAAGCTTTCTTT
CASTKPPPGNTEAFF
>NA|TRBJ1-4|TRBV14|TRBD1
TGTGCCAGCAGCCCGACAGGGGGTTATGAAAAACTGTTTTTT
CASSPTGGYEKLFF
>NA|TRBJ1-5|TRBV4-1|NA
TGCGCCAGCAGTCGCGCCCCAGACTCCGGGCCCCAGCATTTT
CASSRAPDSGPQHF
>NA|TRBJ1-1|TRBV29-1|NA
TGCAGCGTCGCGGGCCTGAACACTGAAGCTTTCTTT
CSVAGLNTEAFF
>NA|TRBJ2-3|TRBV24-1|TRBD1
TGTGCCACCAGTGATCCGGGACAGGGGTCATATACGCAGTATTTT
CATSDPGQGSYTQYF
>NA|TRBJ2-1|TRBV18|NA
TGTGCCAGCTCACTGCCGGGACTTGTCTACAATGAGCAGTTCTTC
CASSLPGLVYNEQFF
>NA|TRBJ2-7|TRBV28|NA
TGTGCCAGCAGCAGCGGACAGAAGTTCGACGAGCAGTACTTC
CASSSGQKFDEQYF
>NA|TRBJ2-6|TRBV11-2|TRBD2
TGTGCCAGCAGCTTGGGACTAGCTTTCTCTGGGGCCAACGTCCTGACTTTC
CASSLGLAFSGANVLTF
>NA|TRBJ2-7|TRBV27|NA
TGTGCCAGCAGTTCCACAGGGATCTACGAGCAGTACTTC
CASSSTGIYEQYF
>NA|TRBJ2-3|TRBV7-3|TRBD2
TGTGCCAGCAGTTCATATAGCGGGAGGATTTCTAGCACAGATACGCAGTATTTT
CASSSYSGRISSTDTQYF
>NA|TRBJ2-7|TRBV29-1|NA
TGCAGCGTCCGTATGGGGCCCTTCTACGAGCAGTACTTC
CSVRMGPFYEQYF
>once|TRBJ2-3|TRBV6-5|NA
TGTGCCAGCAGTTACTCGGAGGATACGCAGTATTTT
CASSYSEDTQYF
>NA|TRBJ2-5|TRBV27|NA
TGTGCCAGCAGTAGCGCTCTTCTCCAAGAGACCCAGTACTTC
CASSSALLQETQYF
>NA|TRBJ1-1|TRBV5-5|TRBD1
TGTGCCAGCAGCATTGACAGGGGGCTTTTTGAAGCTTTCTTT
CASSIDRGLFEAFF
>NA|TRBJ2-1|TRBV28|TRBD2
TGTGCCAGCAGTCCTCGACTAGCGGGAAGGAATGAGCAGTTCTTC
CASSPRLAGRNEQFF
>NA|TRBJ2-1|TRBV3-1/TRBV3-2|TRBD2
TGTGCCAGCAGCCCCGGACTAGCGGGAGTGACTTACAATGAGCAGTTCTTC
CASSPGLAGVTYNEQFF
>NA|TRBJ1-1|TRBV5-1|NA
TGCGCCAGCAGCTTCCAATACAGCACGAACACTGAAGCTTTCTTT
CASSFQYSTNTEAFF
>NA|TRBJ2-5|TRBV28|NA
TGTGCCAGCAGTTTAGAGGGAGAGACCCAGTACTTC
CASSLEGETQYF
>NA|TRBJ2-5|TRBV11-1|TRBD1
TGTGCCAGCAGCTTGGGACAGGGTCAAGAGACCCAGTACTTC
CASSLGQGQETQYF
>NA|TRBJ1-2|TRBV12-5|NA
TGTGCTAGTGGTTTGGCACAGGGAGATGGCTACACCTTC
CASGLAQGDGYTF
>few|TRBJ2-7|TRBV29-1|NA
TGCAGCGTTTTGCACAGAAATTACGAGCAGTACTTC
CSVLHRNYEQYF
>NA|TRBJ1-6|TRBV6-5|NA
TGTGCCAGCAGTTACTCGACAGGCCCTTATCATTCACCCCTCCACTTT
CASSYSTGPYHSPLHF
>NA|TRBJ1-6|TRBV19|TRBD1
TGTGCCAGTAAAGACCTACAGGGACAGAATTCACCCCTCCACTTT
CASKDLQGQNSPLHF
>NA|TRBJ2-5|TRBV3-1/TRBV3-2|NA
TGTGCCAGCAGCCAACTAGGTGGAGGGGGCATAGAGACCCAGTACTTC
CASSQLGGGGIETQYF
>NA|TRBJ2-1|TRBV28|TRBD1
TGTGCCAGCAGCCTCTATGGTGTACAGGGGGAAGCCTACAATGAGCAGTTCTTC
CASSLYGVQGEAYNEQFF
>NA|TRBJ2-7|TRBV4-1|NA
TGCGCCAGCAGCCAAGATCAGGGGACAAGTCAAAAGCAGTACTTC
CASSQDQGTSQKQYF